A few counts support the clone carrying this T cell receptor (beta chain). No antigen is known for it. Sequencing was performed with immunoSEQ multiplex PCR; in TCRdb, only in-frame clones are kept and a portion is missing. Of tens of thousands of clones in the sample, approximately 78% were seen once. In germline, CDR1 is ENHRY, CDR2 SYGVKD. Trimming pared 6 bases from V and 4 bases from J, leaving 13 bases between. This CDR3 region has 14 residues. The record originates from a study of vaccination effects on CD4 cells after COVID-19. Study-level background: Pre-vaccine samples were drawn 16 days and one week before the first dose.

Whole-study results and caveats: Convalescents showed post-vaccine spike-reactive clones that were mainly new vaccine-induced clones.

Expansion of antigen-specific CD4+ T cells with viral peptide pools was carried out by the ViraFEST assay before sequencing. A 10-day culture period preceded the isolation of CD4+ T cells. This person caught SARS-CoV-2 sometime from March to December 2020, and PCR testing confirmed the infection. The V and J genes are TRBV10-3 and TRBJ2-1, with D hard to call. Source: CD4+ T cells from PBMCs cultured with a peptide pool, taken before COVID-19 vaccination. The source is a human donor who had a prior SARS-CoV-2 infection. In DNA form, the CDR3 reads TGTGCCATCAGGGACGGAGAAAGATACAATGAGCAGTTCTTC. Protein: CAIRDGERYNEQFF.